The present T cell receptor (beta chain) was sequenced within a study of blood T cell repertoires in COVID-19. Overall study: Both acute and convalescent COVID-19 samples were obtained from the United States, Italy and Spain. PBMCs, B-cell-depleted T cells, or T cells were the source of the cDNA or gDNA that made up the material.

Germline loops: CDR1 LGHDT, CDR2 YNNKEL (reference sequence). Trimming removed 4 bases at V and 3 bases at J, with 11 bases between. The CDR3 covers 14 residues. Authors' data handling: Estimated nucleated cell counts came from reference gene primer amplification. Produced via immunoSEQ multiplex PCR; TCRdb's table is partial and in-frame only. The V and J calls and clone size were taken over from that table, and D and trimming were inferred from the DNA. Here the sample spans 85,000 to 130,000 clones, roughly four fifths being singletons. The chain links TRBV3-1 (or the pseudogene TRBV3-2) to TRBJ2-3; possibly TRBD2 for D (5 bases). The sample taken for sequencing was peripheral blood. The TCR was taken from a man in his sixties with acute or convalescent COVID-19. CDR3 in amino acids: CASSRGGGTDTQYF. CDR3 coding DNA: TGTGCCAGCAGCCGAGGTGGAGGAACAGATACGCAGTATTTT.